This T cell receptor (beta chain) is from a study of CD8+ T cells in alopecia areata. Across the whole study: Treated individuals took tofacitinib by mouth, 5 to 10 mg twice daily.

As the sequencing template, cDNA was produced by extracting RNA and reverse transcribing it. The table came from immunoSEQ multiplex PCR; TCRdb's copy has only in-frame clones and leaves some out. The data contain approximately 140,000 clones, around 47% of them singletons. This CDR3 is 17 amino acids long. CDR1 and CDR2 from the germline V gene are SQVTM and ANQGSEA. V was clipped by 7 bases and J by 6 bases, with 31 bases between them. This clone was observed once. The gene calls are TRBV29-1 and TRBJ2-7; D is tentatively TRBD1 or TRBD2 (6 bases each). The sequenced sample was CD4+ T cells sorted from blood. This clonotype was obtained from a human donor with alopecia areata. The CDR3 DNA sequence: TGCAGCGCCGTACAGATGGGGGGCTCCCACATATTGGGCGAGCAGTACTTC. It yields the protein CSAVQMGGSHILGEQYF.